One sample yielded the 17 T cell receptor beta chains listed below, sequenced in a study of a mutant IDH1 vaccine in newly diagnosed glioma. Noted time point: week 35, safety follow-up. In the vaccine, a single dose held 300 ug of the mutant IDH1 20-mer peptide, along with topical imiquimod. The data were produced by immunoSEQ multiplex PCR, yet TCRdb's version contains in-frame clones alone and is incomplete. The repertoire includes roughly 50,000 clones, around 80% of them detected once, and roughly 4% sits in the top ten. The antigens for these receptors are not known. The input for sequencing was PBMCs, taken from a glioma patient whose treatment included an IDH1 peptide vaccine. Receptors originate from a woman aged 18-29 years with glioma.

The V call is TRBV15, the J call TRBJ2-7, with 7 bases lining up with TRBD1. V shed 5 bases, J shed 3 bases, and the junction held 1 base outside the gene matches. Germline CDR1 is LNHNV and CDR2 is YYDKDF (reference sequence). The CDR3 sequence is 12 residues long. CDR3 nucleotide sequence: TGTGCCACCAGCGGGGACAGCTACGAGCAGTACTTC. Translation: CATSGDSYEQYF.

The chain is built from TRBV7-3 and TRBJ2-1, with D perhaps matching TRBD1 (5 bases). V dropped 2 bases and J dropped 8 bases, with 13 bases sitting between them. CDR3 length: 14 amino acids. The germline V gene has CDR1 SGHTA and CDR2 FQGTGA. CDR3 nucleotide sequence: TGTGCCAGCAGCTTATTAGGGGCAGAGGATGAGCAGTTCTTC. This translates into CASSLLGAEDEQFF.

Only a few counts were recorded for this clone. The chain couples TRBV7-9 to TRBJ1-1; D is unclear. Trimming pared 7 bases from V and 0 bases from J, leaving 15 bases between. This CDR3 comprises 15 residues. The germline gives CDR1 SEHNR, CDR2 FQNEAQ (reference sequence). The DNA of the CDR3 is TGTGCCAGCAAGAGAAACAGCCTTATGAACACTGAAGCTTTCTTT. It codes for CASKRNSLMNTEAFF.

This clone has a handful of counts. V is TRBV29-1 and J is TRBJ1-1, with 11 bases that match TRBD1. Germline assignment: CDR1 SQVTM and CDR2 ANQGSEA. The ends lost 8 bases at V and 1 base at J; junction bases unmatched: 6. The CDR3 consists of 14 residues. Here the CDR3 reads CSTVGTGGNTEAFF. The CDR3 coding sequence is TGCAGCACTGTTGGGACAGGGGGGAACACTGAAGCTTTCTTT. The full variable domain, in which reference TRBV29-1 and TRBJ1-1 provide the parts outside the CDR3, is SAVISQKPSRDICQRGTSLTIQCQVDSQVTMMFWYRQQPGQSLTLIATANQGSEATYESGFVIDKFPISRPNLTFSTLTVSNMSPEDSSIYLCSTVGTGGNTEAFFGQGTRLTVV.

The CDR3 here is CASSLKRGTGETQYF. CDR3 nucleotide sequence: TGTGCCAGCAGCCTAAAGCGGGGTACGGGTGAGACCCAGTACTTC. The rearrangement uses TRBV7-8 and TRBJ2-5; 7 nucleotides match TRBD2. Unmatched junction bases numbered 11, after V lost 5 bases and J lost 5 bases. This CDR3 comprises 15 residues. Looked up from germline, CDR1 is SGHVS and CDR2 is FQNEAQ.

This chain links TRBV2 with TRBJ1-1, with a possible D match to TRBD1 (5 bases). The V end lost 1 base, the J end lost 4 bases, and 13 bases lay between the germline ends. In germline, CDR1 is SNHLY, CDR2 FYNNEI. The CDR3 has 15 residues. The DNA of the CDR3 is TGTGCCAGCAGTGAAGAAGGGGTCGATGGCACTGAAGCTTTCTTT. This sequence encodes CASSEEGVDGTEAFF.

This clone was seen a single time. This chain uses TRBV2 with TRBJ2-1; D is unclear. Germline V gene data show CDR1 as SNHLY and CDR2 as FYNNEI. The V end was cut by 7 bases, the J end by 6 bases, with 10 bases between. The length of the CDR3 is 12 residues. Written as DNA, the CDR3 is TGTGCCAGCAATTTTGGCTCCAATGAGCAGTTCTTC. It is translated as CASNFGSNEQFF.

V gene TRBV4-1 combines with J gene TRBJ2-7; unclear D gene. V was clipped by 1 base and J by 0 bases, with 13 bases between them. CDR3 length equals 16 residues. Germline assignment: CDR1 MGHRA and CDR2 YSYEKL. This CDR3 is CASSQGVTASSYEQYF. The CDR3 coding sequence is TGCGCCAGCAGCCAAGGTGTAACAGCTAGCTCCTACGAGCAGTACTTC.

This clone showed up just a few times. The V gene is TRBV9, the J gene TRBJ2-2, with D tentatively TRBD1 or TRBD2 (6 bases each). Germline-derived CDR1 and CDR2 are SGDLS and YYNGEE. The CDR3 is 15 residues long. Trimming removed 0 bases from V and 5 bases from J, with 11 bases in between. The CDR3 sequence: CASSVEGGWTGELFF. The CDR3 coding sequence is TGTGCCAGCAGCGTAGAGGGGGGATGGACCGGGGAGCTGTTTTTT.

The chain carries TRBV25-1 and TRBJ2-3; D gene uncertain. V lost 3 bases and J 4 bases, leaving 11 bases between the germline ends. This CDR3 has 14 amino acids. The germline gives CDR1 MGHDK, CDR2 SYGVNS. CDR3 region: CASSDPKGSDTQYF. The CDR3 coding sequence is TGTGCCAGCAGTGATCCTAAGGGTTCAGATACGCAGTATTTT.

This chain's CDR3 is CASSTPTGRRVGELFF. CDR3 sequence (DNA): TGTGCCAGTAGTACTCCGACAGGGCGAAGGGTCGGGGAGCTGTTTTTT. The chain joins TRBV19 to TRBJ2-2, with 7 nucleotides matching TRBD1. Germline V lookup: CDR1 LNHDA, CDR2 SQIVND (reference sequence). With V trimmed by 4 bases and J by 7 bases, 12 bases remained unmatched. CDR3 length: 16 residues. The whole variable domain, filled in from reference TRBV19 and TRBJ2-2, reads DGGITQSPKYLFRKEGQNVTLSCEQNLNHDAMYWYRQDPGQGLRLIYYSQIVNDFQKGDIAEGYSVSREKKESFPLTVTSAQKNPTAFYLCASSTPTGRRVGELFFGEGSRLTVL.

The rearrangement links TRBV7-8 to TRBJ2-7; D call uncertain. V was trimmed by 2 bases and J by 3 bases, leaving 14 bases between them. CDR3 length equals 15 residues. The germline V gene has CDR1 SGHVS and CDR2 FQNEAQ. DNA of the CDR3: TGTGCCAGCAGCTTAAGGGCATCGCGGTACTACGAGCAGTACTTC. Translated: CASSLRASRYYEQYF.

The chain has TRBV9 and TRBJ2-2; TRBD2 agrees at 10 bases. This CDR3 contains 16 residues. V was pared by 0 bases and J by 6 bases, with 5 bases of the junction left unmatched. Germline CDR1 SGDLS, CDR2 YYNGEE. The CDR3 nucleotides are TGTGCCAGCAGCGTAGAACTAGCGGGAAGGCCCGGGGAGCTGTTTTTT. Translating gives CASSVELAGRPGELFF.

The chain has TRBV11-3 and TRBJ2-5; tentative D call: TRBD2 (5 bases). Germline V gene data show CDR1 as SGHNT and CDR2 as YENEEA. Trimming removed 3 bases at V and 4 bases at J, with 18 bases between. There are 16 residues in the CDR3. The CDR3 here is CASSFGVALAGETQYF. CDR3 coding DNA: TGTGCCAGCAGCTTTGGGGTTGCTCTCGCGGGAGAGACCCAGTACTTC.

V gene TRBV27 combines with J gene TRBJ2-1, with 7 bases identical to TRBD1. The germline V gene has CDR1 MNHEY and CDR2 SMNVEV (reference sequence). The CDR3 consists of 14 residues. V shed 6 bases, J shed 2 bases, and the junction held 4 bases outside the gene matches. The CDR3 nucleotides are TGTGCCAGCAGCCGGACAGGAACCTACAATGAGCAGTTCTTC. As protein: CASSRTGTYNEQFF.

CDR3 sequence (DNA): TGTGCCAGTAGTATTGGGGACAGGGCCGCGCATGGCTACACCTTC. This gives the protein CASSIGDRAAHGYTF. The rearrangement links TRBV19 to TRBJ1-2; 9 bases map to TRBD1. The CDR3 length is 15 residues. Trimming removed 3 bases from V and 6 bases from J; junction bases left unmatched: 8. Germline loops: CDR1 LNHDA, CDR2 SQIVND (reference sequence).

The gene calls are TRBV18 and TRBJ1-6, with a weak D call TRBD1 (5 bases). V was cut by 0 bases and J by 10 bases, with 13 bases left in between. The CDR3 has 15 amino acids. Germline V gene lookup returns CDR1 KGHSH and CDR2 LQKENI. For the CDR3, the DNA is TGTGCCAGCTCACCACCGCAAGGGGTAGGGTCACCCCTCCACTTT. Translating gives CASSPPQGVGSPLHF.